The sequence of this T cell receptor beta chain was determined in a study of blood T cell repertoires in COVID-19. Overall study: The study drew acute and convalescent COVID-19 samples from the United States, Italy and Spain. Sources were T cells, B-cell-depleted T cells, or PBMCs; the material itself was cDNA or gDNA.

Libraries were prepared by immunoSEQ multiplex PCR; TCRdb keeps only in-frame clonotypes and omits some of them. The repertoire includes 150,000 or so clones, 85% to 90% of them detected once, and around an eighth sits in the top ten. This CDR3 contains 14 residues. V lost 4 bases and J lost 5, with 14 bases in between. The germline V gene encodes CDR1 MNHEY and CDR2 SVGAGI. The TCR originated in a young man with COVID-19, enrolled during active disease. Sequenced material: peripheral blood. This rearrangement joins TRBV6-5 to TRBJ2-5; a possible D gene is TRBD1 (5 bases). The CDR3 loop is CASSSPRVSETQYF. CDR3 sequence (DNA): TGTGCCAGCAGTTCGCCCAGGGTATCGGAGACCCAGTACTTC.